The present T cell receptor (beta chain) was sequenced within a study of TIL therapy for anti-PD-1-resistant metastatic lung cancer. Across the study: Tumors carried a median roughly 1.5 non-synonymous mutations per megabase.

This was the immunoSEQ v3 assay. The repertoire was sequenced with immunoSEQ multiplex PCR; TCRdb's copy has only in-frame clones and lacks some. The sample holds about 15,000 clones, 86% seen once. Time point meaning: pre-treatment sample, taken before nivolumab and TIL therapy. The CDR3 loop spans 14 amino acids. Germline loops: CDR1 SGHNT, CDR2 YENEEA. V lost 0 bases, J lost 7 bases, and 12 bases lay in between. V is TRBV11-3 and J is TRBJ2-5; D unclear. The TCR comes from a person between 25 and 79 years old with non-small cell lung cancer. The sequencing used blood, collected at baseline. The CDR3, as DNA: TGTGCCAGCAGCTTAGACAGATCCCGATGGACCCAGTACTTC. This codes for CASSLDRSRWTQYF.